These 17 T cell receptor beta chains were sequenced from one sample in a study of T cells in Graves' hyperthyroidism and ophthalmopathy. Amplified TCR beta CDR3 regions derived from RNA transcripts. The TCR CDR3 was amplified in a first-round RT-PCR using the HTBI primer set. In TCRdb, the multiplex PCR reads were re-called with MiXCR into one record per CDR3 protein. Of roughly 300,000 distinct CDR3 sequences listed, over 11% are singletons. The sequenced sample was blood. Receptors were obtained from a woman aged 25-40 years with Graves' hyperthyroidism.

This clonotype was seen repeatedly, ten times or more. The CDR3 DNA follows: TGCAGTGCTAGCCCCCCGGGAATAACTTTCTACGAGCAGTACTTC. This translates into CSASPPGITFYEQYF. This chain uses TRBV20-1 with TRBJ2-7, with D possibly TRBD2 on 5 matching bases. The germline V gene encodes CDR1 DFQATT and CDR2 SNEGSKA (reference sequence). The CDR3 runs 15 residues. V was pared by 3 bases and J by 3 bases, with 18 bases between.

This clonotype came up many times. The genes are TRBV11-2 and TRBJ2-3; D may be TRBD1 (5 bases). The germline V gene encodes CDR1 SGHAT and CDR2 FQNNGV. With 6 bases removed from V and 12 bases from J, the gap between germline ends came to 13 bases. This CDR3 is 11 amino acids long. The CDR3 sequence: CASRTGATQYF. The CDR3 DNA is TGTGCCAGCAGAACTGGGGCGACACAGTATTTT.

This clonotype came up a few times. The rearrangement joins TRBV11-2 to TRBJ2-3; tentative D call: TRBD2 (6 bases). The V gene's germline CDR1 is SGHAT and CDR2 FQNNGV. The CDR3 has 17 amino acids. Trimming took 8 bases from V and 2 from J, leaving 23 bases between them. CDR3 sequence (DNA): TGTGCCAGCCGACCGCGGGGAGGCACAACCTCCACAGATACGCAGTATTTT. Amino acids: CASRPRGGTTSTDTQYF.

This clonotype was picked up many times. The J gene is TRBJ1-5, the V gene TRBV20-1; D possibly corresponds to TRBD1 (5 bases). This CDR3 is 13 amino acids long. Trimming stripped 3 bases from V and 9 bases from J, with 15 bases between. The germline V gene has CDR1 DFQATT and CDR2 SNEGSKA (reference sequence). In DNA form, the CDR3 reads TGCAGTGCTAGCGCCGGGGACCTTAGGCCCCAGCATTTT. Protein sequence: CSASAGDLRPQHF.

This clonotype is a singleton in its sample. The V and J genes are TRBV5-6 and TRBJ1-2; 7 positions match TRBD1. The CDR3 runs 15 residues. CDR1 and CDR2 (germline): SGHDT, YYEEEE. V lost 3 bases to trimming and J lost 8 bases; unmatched junction nucleotides: 13. The CDR3 sequence: CASSYTDRAGGGYTF. CDR3 bases: TGTGCCAGCAGCTATACCGACAGGGCGGGCGGCGGCTACACCTTC.

This clonotype appeared a few times. The chain combines TRBV20-1 with TRBJ2-1, with 10 bases that match TRBD2. The length of the CDR3 is 14 residues. The V segment lost 5 bases and the J segment 5 bases; nucleotides outside the gene matches: 6. CDR1 and CDR2 from the germline V gene are DFQATT and SNEGSKA (reference sequence). The CDR3 is CSAEVSGRDNEQFF. For the CDR3, the DNA is TGCAGTGCTGAAGTCAGCGGGAGGGACAATGAGCAGTTCTTC.

Remarks on this clonotype: A much larger clone is a single base away; this may be a read error. V gene TRBV29-1 combines with J gene TRBJ2-7; maybe TRBD2 (6 bases). Deletions cut 6 bases from V and 3 bases from J, with 18 bases between. This CDR3 spans 14 amino acids. Germline CDR1 and CDR2: SQVTM and ANQGSEA. CDR3 protein: CSVRVLARGYEQYF. CDR3 DNA sequence: TGCAGCGTCCGCGTTCTAGCGAGAGGCTACGAGCAGTACTTC.

This clonotype has only a few counts. In DNA, the CDR3 is TGTGCCAGCAGTGAAACCCATTCATCCTTGGGTCAGCCCCAGCATTTT. As protein: CASSETHSSLGQPQHF. This chain joins TRBV2 and TRBJ1-5; D unclear. The CDR3 has 16 amino acids. Germline CDR1 reads SNHLY; CDR2 reads FYNNEI. V lost 2 bases to trimming and J lost 6 bases, with 17 bases between them.

This clonotype was seen repeatedly, ten times or more. The chain is built from TRBV5-6 and TRBJ2-1, with D perhaps matching TRBD1 (6 bases). Germline V lookup: CDR1 SGHDT, CDR2 YYEEEE. This CDR3 comprises 15 residues. V lost 4 bases and J lost 4, with 15 bases in between. CDR3 DNA: TGTGCCAGCAGCGGCCGGACAGACATATACAATGAGCAGTTCTTC. Translated, it gives CASSGRTDIYNEQFF.

This clonotype has a handful of counts. The chain recombines TRBV15 with TRBJ1-3; unclear D gene. The CDR3 has 14 residues. Germline V gene sequence: CDR1 LNHNV, CDR2 YYDKDF (reference sequence). Trimming stripped 8 bases from V and 0 bases from J, with 11 bases between. DNA of the CDR3: TGTGCCACCGCTACAGCTAGCTCTGGAAACACCATATATTTT. Translation: CATATASSGNTIYF.

This clonotype was seen repeatedly, ten times or more. DNA of the CDR3: TGCGCCAGCAGCTTTAGCGGGGGTAGCTCCTACAATGAGCAGTTCTTC. This gives the protein CASSFSGGSSYNEQFF. V gene TRBV5-1 combines with J gene TRBJ2-1; 9 bases match TRBD2. Germline CDR1 SGHRS, CDR2 YFSETQ. After removal of 2 bases from V and 0 bases from J, the junction contained 3 bases not matched to a gene. This CDR3 has 16 amino acids. Drawing the rest from reference TRBV5-1 and TRBJ2-1, the complete variable domain is KAGVTQTPRYLIKTRGQQVTLSCSPISGHRSVSWYQQTPGQGLQFLFEYFSETQRNKGNFPGRFSGRQFSNSRSEMNVSTLELGDSALYLCASSFSGGSSYNEQFFGPGTRLTVL.

This clonotype came up many times. The gene calls are TRBV11-2 and TRBJ2-5; the D gene could be TRBD1 or TRBD2 (5 bases each). Germline CDR1 SGHAT, CDR2 FQNNGV. The CDR3 is 14 residues long. V lost 5 bases, J lost 5 bases, and 15 bases lay in between. The DNA for the CDR3 is TGTGCCAGCAGCCCCGGTGGGGGATGGGAGACCCAGTACTTC. Residues: CASSPGGGWETQYF. The full variable domain, in which reference TRBV11-2 and TRBJ2-5 provide the parts outside the CDR3, is EAGVAQSPRYKIIEKRQSVAFWCNPISGHATLYWYQQILGQGPKLLIQFQNNGVVDDSQLPKDRFSAERLKGVDSTLKIQPAKLEDSAVYLCASSPGGGWETQYFGPGTRLLVL.

In its sample, this clonotype was seen many times. This chain links TRBV2 with TRBJ2-1; perhaps TRBD2 as D (6 bases). CDR1 SNHLY and CDR2 FYNNEI come from the germline V gene. The V end was cut by 5 bases, the J end by 7 bases, with 9 bases between. The CDR3 contains 12 residues. The CDR3: CASSKGRNEQFF. CDR3 sequence (DNA): TGTGCCAGCAGTAAAGGGAGGAATGAGCAGTTCTTC. The full variable domain, its missing parts supplied by reference TRBV2 and TRBJ2-1, is EPEVTQTPSHQVTQMGQEVILRCVPISNHLYFYWYRQILGQKVEFLVSFYNNEISEKSEIFDDQFSVERPDGSNFTLKIRSTKLEDSAMYFCASSKGRNEQFFGPGTRLTVL.

There are many counts of this clonotype. This chain uses TRBV12-3 or TRBV12-4 with TRBJ2-1; 10 bases fit TRBD2. Trimming at V came to 4 bases and at J to 6 bases, leaving 9 bases not matched to a gene. The CDR3 runs 16 residues. This chain's CDR3 is CASSYSGLAVGNEQFF. CDR3 coding DNA: TGTGCCAGCAGTTACTCTGGACTAGCGGTGGGCAATGAGCAGTTCTTC.

This clonotype showed up many times. The V call is TRBV28, the J call TRBJ1-1; D gene uncertain. CDR1 is MDHEN and CDR2 is SYDVKM in the germline V gene. Trimming removed 7 bases from V and 3 bases from J, with 9 bases in between. The CDR3 is 12 residues long. The CDR3: CASTEWDTEAFF. DNA of the CDR3: TGTGCCAGCACTGAGTGGGACACTGAAGCTTTCTTT.

This clonotype was counted only a few times. This rearrangement joins TRBV2 to TRBJ2-7; TRBD1 matches 9 bases. Per the germline V gene, CDR1 is SNHLY and CDR2 is FYNNEI. With 8 bases clipped from V and 3 bases from J, the junction kept 5 bases outside the gene matches. The CDR3 has 13 amino acids. CDR3: CASVRGQGYEQYF. In nucleotides, the CDR3 is TGTGCCAGCGTTAGGGGACAGGGCTACGAGCAGTACTTC.

This sequence joins TRBV20-1 and TRBJ2-1; tentatively, D is TRBD1 or TRBD2 (7 bases each). The CDR3 runs to 13 residues. Germline-derived CDR1 and CDR2 are DFQATT and SNEGSKA (reference sequence). Trimming removed 3 bases from V and 10 bases from J, with 16 bases in between. CDR3 sequence: CSARGRGRVEQFF. For the CDR3, the DNA is TGCAGTGCTAGGGGGAGGGGGCGGGTGGAGCAGTTCTTC.